This T cell receptor beta chain is from a study of T cell changes during pregnancy in multiple sclerosis. This clone was picked up a small number of times. Trimming removed 6 bases at V and 2 bases at J, with 14 bases between. The CDR3 is made up of 14 amino acids. The V gene's germline CDR1 is LNHDA and CDR2 SQIVND (reference sequence). Method: immunoSEQ multiplex PCR; TCRdb's copy keeps in-frame clones and lacks some. The data hold around 62,000 clones, with about 89% observed a single time. The specimen was CD4+ T cells from peripheral blood mononuclear cells, collected in the first trimester of pregnancy. The rearrangement links TRBV19 to TRBJ2-7, with D unresolved. The receptor comes from a female donor with multiple sclerosis, enrolled in a pregnancy study. The CDR3 here is CASRDNKITYEQYF. CDR3 nucleotides: TGTGCCAGTAGAGACAACAAGATCACCTACGAGCAGTACTTC.